This passage covers 7 T cell receptor beta chains from one sample sequenced in a study of blood T cell repertoires in COVID-19. Data came from immunoSEQ multiplex PCR; TCRdb stores just in-frame clones and leaves some out. The sample holds 150,000 to 200,000 clones, around 87% seen once. The sequencing input was peripheral blood. These receptors were collected from a man aged 40-55 years with active or convalescent COVID-19.

Points on this clone: The same CDR3 is also encoded by other DNA sequences in this sample. Written as DNA, the CDR3 is TGTGCCAGCTCACCGACAGTTATGAACACTGAAGCTTTCTTT. It translates to CASSPTVMNTEAFF. The rearrangement joins TRBV18 to TRBJ1-1, with D possibly TRBD1 on 5 matching bases. This CDR3 has 14 amino acids. Germline values: CDR1 KGHSH, CDR2 LQKENI. Trimming stripped 3 bases from V and 0 bases from J, with 8 bases between.

V is TRBV7-2 and J is TRBJ1-6; D is unresolved. The CDR3 is made up of 16 amino acids. Trimming removed 5 bases from V and 6 bases from J, with 17 bases in between. The germline V gene has CDR1 SGHTA and CDR2 FQGNSA. The CDR3 DNA sequence: TGTGCCAGCAGCCCCCTGGAGGGAAGGTTTAATTCACCCCTCCACTTT. This translates into CASSPLEGRFNSPLHF.

This clone was found once. The CDR3: CASSSGGVVYGYTF. CDR3 DNA: TGTGCCAGCAGCTCAGGGGGCGTTGTGTATGGCTACACCTTC. V and J are TRBV7-8 and TRBJ1-2, with 8 nucleotides matching TRBD1. Germline CDR1 SGHVS, CDR2 FQNEAQ. V dropped 4 bases and J dropped 5; count of bases not matched to a gene: 6. The CDR3 contains 14 residues.

The chain joins TRBV20-1 to TRBJ1-1; no clear D gene. V dropped 3 bases and J dropped 0 bases, with 8 bases sitting between them. The CDR3 runs 13 residues. From germline, CDR1 is DFQATT and CDR2 SNEGSKA (reference sequence). The CDR3 nucleotides read TGCAGTGCTAGTCGGAGCATGAACACTGAAGCTTTCTTT. As protein: CSASRSMNTEAFF.

This clone was detected a few times. This sample includes further DNA sequences coding for the same CDR3. The DNA for the CDR3 is TGTGCCAGCTCACCCGGGACAGGTAAATTGAACACTGAAGCTTTCTTT. This gives the protein CASSPGTGKLNTEAFF. The chain joins TRBV18 to TRBJ1-1; TRBD1 agrees at 8 bases. V shed 3 bases, J shed 0 bases, and the junction held 6 bases outside the gene matches. This CDR3 has 16 residues. Germline V lookup: CDR1 KGHSH, CDR2 LQKENI.

This chain links TRBV30 with TRBJ1-4, with TRBD1 matching over 9 bases. V was pared by 0 bases and J by 0 bases, with 11 bases of the junction left unmatched. Germline CDR1 and CDR2: GTSNPN and SVGIG (reference sequence). CDR3 size: 19 residues. CDR3 amino acids: CAWSVGDRVYIATNEKLFF. The CDR3 DNA sequence: TGTGCCTGGAGTGTTGGGGACAGGGTTTACATCGCAACTAATGAAAAACTGTTTTTT.

V usage is TRBV7-2 and J usage is TRBJ2-2, with D maybe TRBD2 (7 bases). CDR1 is SGHTA, CDR2 FQGNSA, per germline. The CDR3 runs to 16 residues. Deletions cut 1 base from V and 5 bases from J, with 14 bases between. This CDR3 reads CASSLVVGGGTGELFF. The CDR3 DNA reads TGTGCCAGCAGCTTAGTGGTGGGAGGGGGGACCGGGGAGCTGTTTTTT.